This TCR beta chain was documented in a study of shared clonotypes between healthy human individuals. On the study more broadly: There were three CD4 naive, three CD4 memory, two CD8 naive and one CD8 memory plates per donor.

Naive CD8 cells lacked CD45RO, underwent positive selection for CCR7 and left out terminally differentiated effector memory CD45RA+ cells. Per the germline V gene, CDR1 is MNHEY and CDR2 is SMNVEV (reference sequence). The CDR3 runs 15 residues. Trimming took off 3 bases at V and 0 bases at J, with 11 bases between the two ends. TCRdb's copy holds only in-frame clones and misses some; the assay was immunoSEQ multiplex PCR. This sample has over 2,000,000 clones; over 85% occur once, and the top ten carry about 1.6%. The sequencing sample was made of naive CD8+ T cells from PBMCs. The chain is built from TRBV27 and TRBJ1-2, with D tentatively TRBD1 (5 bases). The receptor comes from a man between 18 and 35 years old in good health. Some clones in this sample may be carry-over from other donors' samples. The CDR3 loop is CASSFNQGANYGYTF. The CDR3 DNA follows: TGTGCCAGCAGTTTTAATCAGGGTGCTAACTATGGCTACACCTTC.